This passage covers 10 T cell receptor beta chains from one sample sequenced in a study of blood T cell repertoires in COVID-19. Clones were read by immunoSEQ multiplex PCR, and TCRdb kept only the in-frame ones, dropping some. The data contain 120,000 to 150,000 clones, about 80% of them singletons. Material for sequencing was peripheral blood. These receptors were collected from a human donor in a cohort sampled during active COVID-19.

This clone was recorded once. The gene calls are TRBV28 and TRBJ1-4; TRBD1 is a possible D gene (6 bases). Per the germline V gene, CDR1 is MDHEN and CDR2 is SYDVKM. The CDR3 runs 16 residues. Trimming removed 2 bases at V and 8 bases at J, with 18 bases between. This CDR3 reads CASSLASRGQGEKLFF. The CDR3 nucleotides are TGTGCCAGCAGTTTAGCATCTCGGGGCCAGGGGGAAAAACTGTTTTTT.

This chain uses TRBV3-1 (or the pseudogene TRBV3-2) with TRBJ2-1; weak D call: TRBD2 (6 bases). The germline gives CDR1 LGHDT, CDR2 YNNKEL (reference sequence). The CDR3 loop spans 13 amino acids. Trimming stripped 8 bases from V and 6 bases from J, with 14 bases between. Written as DNA, the CDR3 is TGTGCCAGCGACTCGGGAGAGGGCAATGAGCAGTTCTTC. Translated: CASDSGEGNEQFF.

The CDR3: CAIRPDRRDTQYF. DNA of the CDR3: TGTGCCATCAGACCCGACAGACGAGATACGCAGTATTTT. The chain joins TRBV10-3 to TRBJ2-3, with D perhaps TRBD1 (5 bases). The CDR3 is made up of 13 amino acids. CDR1 ENHRY and CDR2 SYGVKD come from the germline V gene. V lost 6 bases, J lost 5 bases, and 12 bases lay in between.

The CDR3 DNA is TGTGCCAGCAGTCCCTCCCCCTACGAGCAGTACTTC. Translating it yields CASSPSPYEQYF. The chain employs TRBV12-3 or TRBV12-4 and TRBJ2-7; no firm D call. V dropped 5 bases and J dropped 2 bases, with 7 bases sitting between them. The CDR3 runs 12 residues.

This chain connects TRBV7-2 to TRBJ2-1, with TRBD1 as a possible D gene (5 bases). The CDR3 length is 13 residues. V was cut by 5 bases and J by 8 bases, with 13 bases left in between. CDR1 and CDR2 from the germline V gene are SGHTA and FQGNSA. The CDR3 here is CASSLGRGDEQFF. In DNA, the CDR3 is TGTGCCAGCAGCCTGGGGCGAGGAGATGAGCAGTTCTTC.

This clone was counted between two and nine times. This chain links TRBV25-1 with TRBJ2-3; a possible D gene is TRBD2 (5 bases). Germline-derived CDR1 and CDR2 are MGHDK and SYGVNS. The CDR3 length is 14 residues. V lost 1 base and J 0 bases, leaving 5 bases between the germline ends. The CDR3 region is CASSEWTSTDTQYF. The CDR3 coding sequence is TGTGCCAGCAGTGAATGGACTAGCACAGATACGCAGTATTTT.

V usage is TRBV11-2 and J usage is TRBJ2-1; 7 bases align to TRBD2. Germline trimming cut 3 bases from V and 7 bases from J; bases unmatched to any gene: 9. This CDR3 region has 15 residues. Germline-derived CDR1 and CDR2 are SGHAT and FQNNGV. CDR3 in DNA: TGTGCCAGCAGCTTCGGAGGGAGGGCCCCGAATGAGCAGTTCTTC. Protein sequence: CASSFGGRAPNEQFF.

This chain uses TRBV5-1 with TRBJ2-1; possible D gene TRBD2, 5 bases. The germline V gene encodes CDR1 SGHRS and CDR2 YFSETQ. Trimming took 4 bases from V and 5 from J, leaving 19 bases between them. The CDR3 consists of 16 residues. In DNA, the CDR3 is TGCGCCAGCAGCAGGGATGGACTCCCTCCTGACAATGAGCAGTTCTTC. It translates to CASSRDGLPPDNEQFF.

This chain links TRBV28 with TRBJ2-5, with D perhaps TRBD1 (6 bases). V lost 1 base, J lost 4 bases, and 10 bases lay in between. The CDR3 covers 14 residues. From germline, CDR1 is MDHEN and CDR2 SYDVKM. The CDR3 region has the DNA TGTGCCAGCAGTTTATCCCCCAGGGGAGAGACCCAGTACTTC. Translating gives CASSLSPRGETQYF.

DNA of the CDR3: TGTGCCAGCAGCACTACCATTGAGATTAACTATGGCTACACCTTC. It codes for CASSTTIEINYGYTF. V is TRBV6-5 and J is TRBJ1-2; D not resolved. The germline V and J ends were trimmed by 6 bases and 1 base, with 15 bases remaining between them. The CDR3 totals 15 residues. Looked up from germline, CDR1 is MNHEY and CDR2 is SVGAGI.